The 12 T cell receptor beta chains below were found in one sample sequenced in a study of blood T cells in healthy people across ages. Combining a sample-barcoded 5' primer with a J-beta primer mix, a second PCR ran for roughly 7 to 12 cycles. Each CDR3 protein gets one entry after TCRdb re-called the 5' RACE reads with MiXCR. The table shows about 1 million distinct CDR3 sequences, with 20% to 25% occurring only once. These same data were also listed under a study on T cells of mothers and their children.

Input material: blood. The receptors originated from a girl aged 2-9 years in good health.

This sequence joins TRBV6-5 and TRBJ2-7, with D possibly being TRBD1 or TRBD2 (5 bases each). Trimming pared 8 bases from V and 8 bases from J, leaving 13 bases between. The length of the CDR3 is 11 residues. The germline V gene has CDR1 MNHEY and CDR2 SVGAGI. The CDR3 sequence: CASEHLGQQYF. DNA of the CDR3: TGTGCCAGCGAACATCTGGGACAGCAGTACTTC.

The sample holds a few counts of this clonotype. Compared with germline, one end of the junction differs, possibly owing to a read error. The CDR3 nucleotides are TGTGCCAGCAGTACAGGGGCCGGGATCGCTGAAGCCTTCTTT. Protein sequence: CASSTGAGIAEAFF. This chain links TRBV6-5 with TRBJ1-1; TRBD1 matches at 7 bases. The CDR3 has 14 residues. Germline lookup yields CDR1 MNHEY and CDR2 SVGAGI.

The chain links TRBV20-1 to TRBJ2-5; D gene unclear. The CDR3 runs 13 residues. The germline V gene encodes CDR1 DFQATT and CDR2 SNEGSKA (reference sequence). Trimming cost V 0 bases and J 1 base, with 6 bases left between them. CDR3 sequence (DNA): TGCAGTGCTAGAGATCTAGGCCAAGAGACCCAGTACTTC. Translation gives CSARDLGQETQYF.

The chain combines TRBV2 with TRBJ2-1; TRBD1 or TRBD2 may be the D gene (5 bases each). The germline gives CDR1 SNHLY, CDR2 FYNNEI. CDR3 length: 15 amino acids. Trimming pared 0 bases from V and 7 bases from J, leaving 13 bases between. Here the CDR3 DNA reads TGTGCCAGCAGTGAAGCGCTTCCGAGGGGAAATGAGCAGTTCTTC. Translation: CASSEALPRGNEQFF.

This clonotype showed up just a few times. This chain uses TRBV12-3 or TRBV12-4 with TRBJ2-7; TRBD2 agrees at 8 bases. The CDR3 contains 14 residues. The V and J ends lost 6 bases and 2 bases, in that order; junction bases with no gene match: 6. CDR3 nucleotides: TGTGCCAGCAGAGTGCTAGCGGGTCCCTACGAGCAGTACTTC. Protein: CASRVLAGPYEQYF.

This chain connects TRBV29-1 to TRBJ1-1, with D tentatively TRBD1 (5 bases). V lost 4 bases and J lost 4, with 13 bases in between. The CDR3 is 13 amino acids. Germline V gene sequence: CDR1 SQVTM, CDR2 ANQGSEA. The CDR3 nucleotides read TGCAGCGTTGCAGTTGGGGGGAGCACTGAAGCTTTCTTT. Translated, it gives CSVAVGGSTEAFF.

The rearrangement links TRBV28 to TRBJ1-3, with D unclear. CDR3 length equals 14 residues. The germline CDR1 and CDR2 sequences are MDHEN and SYDVKM. V was shortened by 2 bases and J by 4 bases, with 9 bases between the two germline ends. The CDR3 protein is CASSLPGYGNTIYF. In nucleotides, the CDR3 is TGTGCCAGCAGTTTACCCGGGTACGGAAACACCATATATTTT.

The V call is TRBV27, the J call TRBJ2-5, with D unclear. Germline V gene sequence: CDR1 MNHEY, CDR2 SMNVEV (reference sequence). Trimming pared 2 bases from V and 5 bases from J, leaving 9 bases between. CDR3 length: 13 amino acids. CDR3 in amino acids: CASSLGVVETQYF. CDR3 coding DNA: TGTGCCAGCAGTTTAGGGGTTGTGGAGACCCAGTACTTC.

In its sample, this clonotype was seen a few times. The chain joins TRBV6-5 to TRBJ1-3; no clear D. Trimming cost V 6 bases and J 5 bases, with 8 bases left between them. Germline V CDR1 and CDR2: MNHEY, SVGAGI. The CDR3 extends over 12 amino acids. For the CDR3, the DNA is TGTGCCAGCAGCGCCACTAGAAACACCATATATTTT. Amino acid sequence: CASSATRNTIYF.

This clonotype has more than one count but fewer than ten. The chain employs TRBV10-3 and TRBJ2-5; TRBD2 aligns across 10 bases. Trimming cost V 5 bases and J 5 bases; bases outside gene matches: 11. The CDR3 length is 16 residues. From germline, CDR1 is ENHRY and CDR2 SYGVKD. The CDR3 coding sequence is TGTGCCATCAGTAGGGCTCTAGCGGGAGCGGAGGAGACCCAGTACTTC. Amino acids: CAISRALAGAEETQYF.

This chain links TRBV7-9 with TRBJ1-3; D unresolved. The ends were cut back, 4 bases at V and 1 base at J, with 14 bases in the middle. Germline-derived CDR1 and CDR2 are SEHNR and FQNEAQ (reference sequence). CDR3 size: 16 residues. The DNA of the CDR3 is TGTGCCAGCAGCTCCACCCGAGGGCTATCTGGAAACACCATATATTTT. Translation gives CASSSTRGLSGNTIYF.

This clonotype was found once. The gene calls are TRBV28 and TRBJ2-5, with TRBD2 matching over 12 bases. The J call may not be correct, given that the DNA end is closer to TRBJ2-1. Looked up from germline, CDR1 is MDHEN and CDR2 is SYDVKM. This CDR3 has 15 residues. The CDR3 DNA reads TGTGCCAGCGATTTCGCACGACTAGCGGGAGATGAGCAGTTCTTC. Encoded protein: CASDFARLAGDEQFF.